The rows below give T cell receptor beta chains drawn from one sample of a study of T cell responses to AZD1222 COVID-19 vaccine. Assay used: immunoSEQ multiplex PCR; TCRdb lists only in-frame clones, some missing. The sample has some 120,000 clones, roughly 93% seen once. The sequenced sample was peripheral blood, obtained on day 0 of AZD1222 vaccination. The receptor set was obtained from an adult in good health. CDR3s include the opening cysteine and the closing phenylalanine or tryptophan. Each record gives: V gene, J gene, D gene, clone size, CDR3 protein, CDR3 DNA. A D gene is named only where the DNA matches it firmly. Only some rows state a clone size, as once, few, many or a class for expanded clones.

v_call: TRBV9
j_call: TRBJ1-1
d_call: TRBD1
clone_size: .
cdr3_aa: CASSASGGGGASEAFF
cdr3_nt: TGTGCCAGCAGCGCTTCGGGTGGAGGGGGCGCCTCTGAAGCTTTCTTT

v_call: TRBV3-1/TRBV3-2
j_call: TRBJ2-5
d_call: .
clone_size: .
cdr3_aa: CASSRQRGETQYF
cdr3_nt: TGTGCCAGCAGCCGTCAAAGGGGAGAGACCCAGTACTTC

v_call: TRBV11-2
j_call: TRBJ1-6
d_call: TRBD1
clone_size: .
cdr3_aa: CASSKTGTGGNSPLHF
cdr3_nt: TGTGCCAGCAGCAAGACCGGGACAGGGGGTAATTCACCCCTCCACTTT

v_call: TRBV9
j_call: TRBJ1-6
d_call: TRBD1
clone_size: .
cdr3_aa: CASSAGTVSSPLHF
cdr3_nt: TGTGCCAGCAGCGCCGGGACAGTGAGTTCACCCCTCCACTTT

v_call: TRBV19
j_call: TRBJ1-6
d_call: TRBD1
clone_size: .
cdr3_aa: CASSIGTTGVHHSPLHF
cdr3_nt: TGTGCCAGTAGTATAGGGACGACAGGGGTCCACCATTCACCCCTCCACTTT

v_call: TRBV19
j_call: TRBJ1-4
d_call: .
clone_size: .
cdr3_aa: CASSGPMGEKLFF
cdr3_nt: TGTGCCAGCTCCGGACCTATGGGTGAAAAACTGTTTTTT

v_call: TRBV5-6
j_call: TRBJ2-7
d_call: TRBD2
clone_size: .
cdr3_aa: CASSLAGGNEQYF
cdr3_nt: TGTGCCAGCAGCTTGGCGGGAGGGAACGAGCAGTACTTC

v_call: TRBV12-3/TRBV12-4
j_call: TRBJ1-1
d_call: .
clone_size: .
cdr3_aa: CASSPTADTEAFF
cdr3_nt: TGTGCCAGCAGTCCCACCGCAGACACTGAAGCTTTCTTT

v_call: TRBV5-1
j_call: TRBJ2-5
d_call: TRBD1
clone_size: once
cdr3_aa: CASSGGQGQETQYF
cdr3_nt: TGCGCCAGCAGCGGTGGACAGGGCCAAGAGACCCAGTACTTC

v_call: TRBV6-5
j_call: TRBJ2-1
d_call: .
clone_size: .
cdr3_aa: CASSIARSYNEQFF
cdr3_nt: TGTGCCTCTTCCATAGCTCGCTCCTACAATGAGCAGTTCTTC

v_call: TRBV7-8
j_call: TRBJ2-3
d_call: .
clone_size: .
cdr3_aa: CASSLLSDTQYF
cdr3_nt: TGTGCCAGCAGCCTCCTCTCAGATACGCAGTATTTT

v_call: TRBV6-5
j_call: TRBJ2-7
d_call: TRBD1
clone_size: .
cdr3_aa: CASTRTGRYWEQYF
cdr3_nt: TGTGCCAGCACAAGGACAGGTCGTTATTGGGAGCAGTACTTC

v_call: TRBV12-3/TRBV12-4
j_call: TRBJ1-1
d_call: .
clone_size: .
cdr3_aa: CASSSYLNTEAFF
cdr3_nt: TGTGCCAGCAGTTCTTACCTGAACACTGAAGCTTTCTTT

v_call: TRBV28
j_call: TRBJ1-1
d_call: TRBD1
clone_size: .
cdr3_aa: CASRTQGATEAFF
cdr3_nt: TGTGCCAGCAGGACGCAGGGGGCTACTGAAGCTTTCTTT

v_call: TRBV29-1
j_call: TRBJ1-6
d_call: TRBD1
clone_size: .
cdr3_aa: CSVRTGFNSPLHF
cdr3_nt: TGCAGCGTTAGGACAGGGTTTAATTCACCCCTCCACTTT

v_call: TRBV29-1
j_call: TRBJ2-1
d_call: .
clone_size: .
cdr3_aa: CSVAMQGIDEQFF
cdr3_nt: TGCAGCGTTGCTATGCAGGGGATCGATGAGCAGTTCTTC

v_call: TRBV18
j_call: TRBJ1-1
d_call: .
clone_size: .
cdr3_aa: CASSPPGGGKAEAFF
cdr3_nt: TGTGCCAGCTCACCCCCCGGCGGGGGGAAGGCTGAGGCTTTCTTT

v_call: TRBV7-3
j_call: TRBJ2-4
d_call: .
clone_size: .
cdr3_aa: CASSLSGGLAKNIQYF
cdr3_nt: TGTGCCAGCAGCTTATCCGGGGGGCTAGCCAAAAACATTCAGTACTTC

v_call: TRBV6-5
j_call: TRBJ1-1
d_call: .
clone_size: .
cdr3_aa: CASSNDRGSTEAFF
cdr3_nt: TGTGCCAGCAGCAACGACAGAGGGAGCACTGAAGCTTTCTTT

v_call: TRBV7-3
j_call: TRBJ2-2
d_call: .
clone_size: .
cdr3_aa: CASSTSTDTGELFF
cdr3_nt: TGTGCCAGCAGCACTAGCACGGACACCGGGGAGCTGTTTTTT

v_call: TRBV13
j_call: TRBJ2-5
d_call: TRBD1
clone_size: .
cdr3_aa: CASSSLGTGGRETQYF
cdr3_nt: TGTGCCAGCAGCTCATTGGGGACAGGGGGAAGAGAGACCCAGTACTTC

v_call: TRBV27
j_call: TRBJ2-7
d_call: .
clone_size: once
cdr3_aa: CASSSRVPVHEQYF
cdr3_nt: TGTGCCAGCAGTTCAAGGGTTCCGGTCCACGAGCAGTACTTC

v_call: TRBV3-1/TRBV3-2
j_call: TRBJ1-2
d_call: .
clone_size: .
cdr3_aa: CASSQVQSYGYTF
cdr3_nt: TGTGCCAGCAGCCAAGTACAGAGCTATGGCTACACCTTC

v_call: TRBV5-1
j_call: TRBJ1-2
d_call: .
clone_size: .
cdr3_aa: CASSLAGDLYGYTF
cdr3_nt: TGCGCCAGCAGCTTGGCAGGGGACCTCTATGGCTACACCTTC

v_call: TRBV18
j_call: TRBJ1-3
d_call: TRBD1
clone_size: .
cdr3_aa: CASSPASTGGLNTIYF
cdr3_nt: TGTGCCAGCTCACCGGCCTCGACAGGGGGGCTAAACACCATATATTTT

v_call: TRBV7-8
j_call: TRBJ1-1
d_call: .
clone_size: once
cdr3_aa: CASSSRQAKNIWGTEAFF
cdr3_nt: TGTGCCAGCAGCTCTCGACAGGCGAAAAACATATGGGGCACTGAAGCTTTCTTT

v_call: TRBV6-5
j_call: TRBJ1-1
d_call: TRBD1
clone_size: .
cdr3_aa: CASRPTGGQNTEAFF
cdr3_nt: TGTGCCAGCAGACCGACAGGGGGGCAGAACACTGAAGCTTTCTTT

v_call: TRBV19
j_call: TRBJ1-2
d_call: .
clone_size: .
cdr3_aa: CASSGTQGDGYTF
cdr3_nt: TGTGCCAGTAGTGGAACCCAGGGAGATGGCTACACCTTC